This TCR beta chain came from a study of CD8+CD57+ T cells in acquired aplastic anemia. The TCR beta profiling, which covered VDJ combination and CDR3 sequence, was carried out using genomic DNA as the template. TCRdb ran MiXCR on the reads and lists one entry per CDR3 protein. The data show around 160,000 distinct CDR3 sequences, roughly 48% seen once. Patients chosen for sequencing had shown CD8+CD57+ cell expansion by flow cytometry. The enrolled patients all had severe acquired aplastic anemia. Sequenced input: sorted CD4+, CD8+, or CD8+CD57+ T cells (not recorded which) from PBMCs. This sequence originates from a human donor with aplastic anemia.

CDR3 loop: CATSPTELPHWEQYF. The CDR3 coding sequence is TGTGCCACCAGCCCCACCGAACTACCCCACTGGGAGCAGTACTTC. J is TRBJ2-7 and V is TRBV15; D unclear. Trimming stripped 5 bases from V and 7 bases from J, with 21 bases between. The CDR3 has 15 residues. Germline V gene data show CDR1 as LNHNV and CDR2 as YYDKDF (reference sequence).